This is a list of T cell receptor beta chains from one sample in a study of radiotherapy plus CTLA-4 blockade in lung cancer. TCRdb keeps only in-frame clones here, not all; method: immunoSEQ multiplex PCR. The table records 95,000 to 150,000 clones, 75% to 90% of them present only once. Sequencing used peripheral blood, obtained from a patient treated with radiotherapy plus ipilimumab. Receptors were obtained from a human donor with non-small cell lung cancer that progressed on radiotherapy plus ipilimumab. Both conserved end residues are part of each CDR3. The order of the fields is D gene, V gene, clone size, J gene, CDR3 DNA, CDR3 protein. A D gene is named only where the DNA matches it firmly. Size is stated for part of the rows, as once, few or many counts, or as a class when the clone is expanded.

TRBD2	TRBV5-1	NA	TRBJ2-1	TGCGCCAGCAGCTCCTGGACTAGCGGGATCTTGAATGAGCAGTTCTTC	CASSSWTSGILNEQFF
NA	TRBV6-5	NA	TRBJ2-5	TGTGCCAGCAGTTACTCGATTTTGCAAGAGACCCAGTACTTC	CASSYSILQETQYF
NA	TRBV5-1	NA	TRBJ2-3	TGCGCCAGCAGCTTGGCGGGGGCGCGCCTGGATACGCAGTATTTT	CASSLAGARLDTQYF
TRBD2	TRBV7-9	NA	TRBJ2-1	TGTGCCAGCATAATTAGCGGGAGAGATAATGAGCAGTTCTTC	CASIISGRDNEQFF
TRBD1	TRBV9	NA	TRBJ1-2	TGTGCCAGCAGCCCCCGACAGGGAGGGGATGGCTACACCTTC	CASSPRQGGDGYTF
NA	TRBV2	NA	TRBJ1-4	TGTGCCAGCAGTCGGGGGCCTGCAACTAATGAAAAACTGTTTTTT	CASSRGPATNEKLFF
NA	TRBV6-6	few	TRBJ1-1	TGTGCCAGCAGTTATGGTCAGATAGAAGCTTTCTTT	CASSYGQIEAFF
TRBD1	TRBV30	NA	TRBJ1-5	TGTGCCTGGAGTCCTGGCCGGCGGGACAGATTTAATAGCAATCAGCCCCAGCATTTT	CAWSPGRRDRFNSNQPQHF
NA	TRBV29-1	NA	TRBJ1-1	TGCAGCGGCAGACAGGTTAACACTGAAGCTTTCTTT	CSGRQVNTEAFF
TRBD2	TRBV7-3	NA	TRBJ2-1	TGTGCCAGCAGCTTTCAAGCGGGATTTTACAATGAGCAGTTCTTC	CASSFQAGFYNEQFF
NA	TRBV7-2	NA	TRBJ1-4	TGTGCCAGCAGCAGGTTAACAGACAGCAACGAAAAACTGTTTTTT	CASSRLTDSNEKLFF
TRBD2	TRBV7-2	few	TRBJ2-1	TGTGCCAGCAGCCCCGGACTAGCGGACAATGAGCAGTTCTTC	CASSPGLADNEQFF
NA	TRBV30	NA	TRBJ2-7	TGTGCCTGGAGTTTTTCGGGGGAGCAGTACTTC	CAWSFSGEQYF
TRBD2	TRBV5-6	once	TRBJ2-5	TGTGCCAGCAGCAAGGGACTAGCGAGAGAGACCCAGTACTTC	CASSKGLARETQYF
TRBD2	TRBV30	NA	TRBJ2-7	TGTGCCTGGAGTGTACGTAGCGGGACCAAAGGAGGCGAGCAGTACTTC	CAWSVRSGTKGGEQYF
NA	TRBV5-1	NA	TRBJ2-3	TGCGCCAGCAAGGACGAAAGAGGGTCAGATACGCAGTATTTT	CASKDERGSDTQYF
TRBD2	TRBV7-3	NA	TRBJ2-5	TGTGCCAGCAGCAACGGACTAGCGGGGGAGACCCAGTACTTC	CASSNGLAGETQYF
TRBD1	TRBV29-1	NA	TRBJ1-2	TGCAGCGTTGCCGGACAGGGACGGAACTATGGCTACACCTTC	CSVAGQGRNYGYTF
NA	TRBV2	NA	TRBJ1-1	TGTGCCAGCGACCACAGGGACACTGAAGCTTTCTTT	CASDHRDTEAFF
NA	TRBV11-2	once	TRBJ1-2	TGTGCCAGCAGCTCCGGGAAGAATAACTATGGCTACACCTTC	CASSSGKNNYGYTF
NA	TRBV4-1	NA	TRBJ1-5	TGCGCCAGCAGCCAAGACGGGGGCCGGACGGGGCCCCAGCATTTT	CASSQDGGRTGPQHF
NA	TRBV6-5	NA	TRBJ2-7	TGTGCCAGCAGTTTAGGGGGGTCGGGGGAGCAGTACTTC	CASSLGGSGEQYF